The rows below give T cell receptor beta chains drawn from one sample of a study of blood T cell repertoires in COVID-19. Some clones are missing from TCRdb's copy, which holds only in-frame ones; the method was immunoSEQ multiplex PCR. The table includes about 210,000 clones, roughly 89% detected once. Sequencing used PBMCs or T cells enriched from blood (not recorded which). These receptor sequences come from a woman aged 25 to 39 who had been exposed to COVID-19. Each CDR3 is given with its conserved first and last residue. The order of the fields is D gene, J gene, clone size, V gene, CDR3 protein, CDR3 DNA. D genes are given only for firm matches. A clone size is listed for some rows: how often the clone was seen (once, few, many), or a class if it is expanded.

D: NA; J: TRBJ2-7; size: many; V: TRBV6-1; CDR3: CASSDTTVLYEQYF; DNA: TGTGCCAGCAGTGATACGACAGTCCTCTACGAGCAGTACTTC
D: NA; J: TRBJ1-5; size: NA; V: TRBV3-1/TRBV3-2; CDR3: CASSQASGVNQPQHF; DNA: TGTGCCAGCAGCCAAGCGTCAGGGGTCAATCAGCCCCAGCATTTT
D: TRBD1; J: TRBJ2-1; size: NA; V: TRBV3-1/TRBV3-2; CDR3: CASSQERRTGANEQFF; DNA: TGTGCCAGCAGCCAAGAGCGGAGGACAGGGGCCAATGAGCAGTTCTTC
D: NA; J: TRBJ2-5; size: NA; V: TRBV6-4; CDR3: CASSDGGGRETQYF; DNA: TGTGCCAGCAGTGACGGGGGGGGCCGGGAGACCCAGTACTTC
D: TRBD2; J: TRBJ2-1; size: NA; V: TRBV24-1; CDR3: CATSHSRLASGGNEQFF; DNA: TGTGCCACCAGTCACTCGAGACTAGCTAGCGGGGGTAATGAGCAGTTCTTC
D: TRBD2; J: TRBJ2-2; size: once; V: TRBV9; CDR3: CASSTRTSANTGELFF; DNA: TGTGCCAGCAGCACCCGGACTAGCGCGAACACCGGGGAGCTGTTTTTT
D: NA; J: TRBJ2-1; size: NA; V: TRBV2; CDR3: CASSERESSYNEQFF; DNA: TGTGCCAGCAGTGAAAGGGAGAGCTCCTACAATGAGCAGTTCTTC
D: NA; J: TRBJ2-4; size: NA; V: TRBV24-1; CDR3: CATPITENIQYF; DNA: TGTGCCACTCCCATTACAGAAAACATTCAGTACTTC
D: NA; J: TRBJ1-1; size: NA; V: TRBV9; CDR3: CASSVDGAGGTEAFF; DNA: TGTGCCAGCAGCGTTGATGGGGCCGGTGGCACTGAAGCTTTCTTT
D: NA; J: TRBJ2-2; size: once; V: TRBV11-2; CDR3: CASSLRRQRPNTGELFF; DNA: TGTGCCAGCAGCTTAAGGCGTCAGCGCCCGAACACCGGGGAGCTGTTTTTT
D: TRBD1; J: TRBJ2-5; size: NA; V: TRBV5-6; CDR3: CASSLYQGAETQYF; DNA: TGTGCCAGCAGCTTATATCAGGGGGCGGAGACCCAGTACTTC
D: NA; J: TRBJ2-7; size: NA; V: TRBV4-3; CDR3: CASSQDSLGAGTYEQYF; DNA: TGCGCCAGCAGCCAAGATAGCTTAGGGGCAGGGACCTACGAGCAGTACTTC
D: NA; J: TRBJ2-1; size: NA; V: TRBV5-6; CDR3: CASSFRIGDEQFF; DNA: TGTGCCAGCAGCTTCCGGATAGGAGATGAGCAGTTCTTC
D: TRBD1; J: TRBJ1-1; size: NA; V: TRBV6-1; CDR3: CASSEPGGVPEAFF; DNA: TGTGCCAGCAGTGAACCAGGGGGCGTGCCTGAAGCTTTCTTT
D: TRBD1; J: TRBJ2-7; size: NA; V: TRBV24-1; CDR3: CATSDLAGGSYEQYF; DNA: TGTGCCACCAGTGATTTAGCAGGGGGCTCCTACGAGCAGTACTTC
D: NA; J: TRBJ2-3; size: NA; V: TRBV9; CDR3: CASSVGGLTDTQYF; DNA: TGTGCCAGCAGCGTAGGTGGACTCACAGATACGCAGTATTTT
D: TRBD1; J: TRBJ1-6; size: NA; V: TRBV14; CDR3: CASSQDPGGRSPLHF; DNA: TGTGCCAGCAGCCAAGATCCAGGGGGCCGTTCACCCCTCCACTTT
D: TRBD1; J: TRBJ2-7; size: NA; V: TRBV19; CDR3: CASGRQGTYEQYF; DNA: TGTGCCAGTGGACGACAGGGGACCTACGAGCAGTACTTC
D: TRBD2; J: TRBJ2-2; size: NA; V: TRBV11-2; CDR3: CASSAVAGPTGELFF; DNA: TGTGCCAGCAGTGCCGTAGCGGGACCTACCGGGGAGCTGTTTTTT
D: NA; J: TRBJ1-4; size: NA; V: TRBV5-1; CDR3: CASSTEVGEKLFF; DNA: TGCGCCAGCAGCACGGAGGTAGGGGAAAAACTGTTTTTT
D: TRBD2; J: TRBJ2-1; size: once; V: TRBV10-1; CDR3: CASSPGLAGDNEQFF; DNA: TGCGCCAGCAGCCCGGGACTAGCGGGGGACAATGAGCAGTTCTTC
D: NA; J: TRBJ1-1; size: NA; V: TRBV2; CDR3: CASSKWGGDSTMNTEAFF; DNA: TGTGCCAGCAGTAAGTGGGGGGGGGACTCCACTATGAACACTGAAGCTTTCTTT
D: TRBD1; J: TRBJ2-7; size: NA; V: TRBV6-2/TRBV6-3; CDR3: CASSGTGTALREQYF; DNA: TGTGCCAGCAGTGGCACAGGGACAGCCCTACGAGAGCAGTACTTC
D: NA; J: TRBJ2-7; size: NA; V: TRBV4-1; CDR3: CASSPADSYEQYF; DNA: TGCGCCAGCAGCCCCGCAGATTCCTACGAGCAGTACTTC
D: TRBD1; J: TRBJ2-7; size: NA; V: TRBV5-8; CDR3: CASSLSRDRAHEQYF; DNA: TGTGCCAGCAGCCTGTCCCGGGACAGGGCCCACGAGCAGTACTTC
D: TRBD1; J: TRBJ1-3; size: NA; V: TRBV2; CDR3: CASSTSPGTGSSGNTIYF; DNA: TGTGCCAGCAGTACAAGTCCCGGGACAGGGAGCTCTGGAAACACCATATATTTT
D: TRBD1; J: TRBJ2-7; size: NA; V: TRBV27; CDR3: CASSLFSGQGWNEQYF; DNA: TGTGCCAGCAGTTTATTTTCGGGACAGGGGTGGAACGAGCAGTACTTC
D: NA; J: TRBJ2-3; size: NA; V: TRBV28; CDR3: CASSLGESTDTQYF; DNA: TGTGCCAGCAGCCTCGGGGAGTCCACAGATACGCAGTATTTT
D: NA; J: TRBJ2-2; size: NA; V: TRBV14; CDR3: CASSQLDRNTGELFF; DNA: TGTGCCAGCAGCCAACTGGACAGGAACACCGGGGAGCTGTTTTTT
D: NA; J: TRBJ1-2; size: NA; V: TRBV7-3; CDR3: CASSLEGDNYGYTF; DNA: TGTGCCAGCAGCTTAGAAGGAGATAACTATGGCTACACCTTC
D: TRBD1; J: TRBJ2-7; size: NA; V: TRBV5-6; CDR3: CASSRGQNPYEQYF; DNA: TGTGCCAGCAGCCGGGGACAGAACCCTTACGAGCAGTACTTC
D: TRBD1; J: TRBJ1-4; size: NA; V: TRBV7-9; CDR3: CASSMGQDAEKLFF; DNA: TGTGCCAGCAGCATGGGACAGGATGCTGAAAAACTGTTTTTT
D: NA; J: TRBJ2-7; size: once; V: TRBV2; CDR3: CASSEAPDPRFSSGEEGTYEQYF; DNA: TGTGCCAGCAGTGAAGCGCCCGACCCCCGCTTTTCGTCAGGGGAAGAAGGTACCTACGAGCAGTACTTC
D: TRBD1; J: TRBJ1-5; size: once; V: TRBV11-2; CDR3: CASSLDSGQGRNQPQHF; DNA: TGTGCCAGCAGCTTAGATTCGGGACAGGGAAGAAATCAGCCCCAGCATTTT
D: NA; J: TRBJ1-3; size: NA; V: TRBV7-2; CDR3: CASSLAGLNTIYF; DNA: TGTGCCAGCAGCTTAGCGGGCCTGAACACCATATATTTT
D: TRBD1; J: TRBJ1-1; size: NA; V: TRBV19; CDR3: CASRTRQGENTEAFF; DNA: TGTGCCAGTAGAACACGGCAGGGGGAGAACACTGAAGCTTTCTTT
D: NA; J: TRBJ2-7; size: NA; V: TRBV19; CDR3: CASSIDTGSRYEQYF; DNA: TGTGCCAGTAGTATAGATACAGGGAGTCGCTACGAGCAGTACTTC
D: NA; J: TRBJ1-5; size: NA; V: TRBV4-3; CDR3: CASSPSDAYQPQHF; DNA: TGCGCCAGCAGCCCCTCAGATGCTTATCAGCCCCAGCATTTT
D: TRBD1; J: TRBJ2-1; size: NA; V: TRBV15; CDR3: CATRGTGEVNEQFF; DNA: TGTGCCACCAGAGGGACAGGGGAGGTCAATGAGCAGTTCTTC
D: TRBD2; J: TRBJ2-5; size: NA; V: TRBV5-4; CDR3: CASSLKRGEETQYF; DNA: TGTGCCAGCAGCTTGAAGCGGGGAGAAGAGACCCAGTACTTC
D: NA; J: TRBJ1-2; size: few; V: TRBV7-3; CDR3: CASSLTSGGTYGYTF; DNA: TGTGCCAGCAGCTTAACGTCGGGGGGCACCTATGGCTACACCTTC
D: NA; J: TRBJ1-3; size: once; V: TRBV10-3; CDR3: CAISEGGSLGNTIYF; DNA: TGTGCCATCAGTGAAGGTGGGAGCTTAGGAAACACCATATATTTT
D: NA; J: TRBJ2-5; size: NA; V: TRBV12-5; CDR3: CASGLLRETQYF; DNA: TGTGCTAGTGGTTTGTTGCGAGAGACCCAGTACTTC
D: NA; J: TRBJ2-5; size: NA; V: TRBV7-9; CDR3: CASSFSSRGTDLGETQYF; DNA: TGTGCCAGCAGCTTCTCCTCCAGGGGAACGGATCTCGGGGAGACCCAGTACTTC
D: NA; J: TRBJ1-5; size: NA; V: TRBV15; CDR3: CATSSVRYNQPQHF; DNA: TGTGCCACCAGCAGTGTGCGATACAATCAGCCCCAGCATTTT
D: TRBD2; J: TRBJ2-1; size: NA; V: TRBV27; CDR3: CASSKGLAGGAEQFF; DNA: TGTGCCAGCAGTAAGGGACTAGCGGGGGGTGCTGAGCAGTTCTTC
D: TRBD1; J: TRBJ1-1; size: NA; V: TRBV3-1/TRBV3-2; CDR3: CASSKQGAGNTEAFF; DNA: TGTGCCAGCAGCAAGCAGGGGGCTGGGAACACTGAAGCTTTCTTT
D: NA; J: TRBJ2-1; size: NA; V: TRBV19; CDR3: CASSNRVEQFF; DNA: TGTGCCAGTAGTAACCGGGTTGAGCAGTTCTTC
D: NA; J: TRBJ2-1; size: once; V: TRBV24-1; CDR3: CATSKSGQRDEQFF; DNA: TGTGCCACCAGTAAATCTGGACAGAGGGATGAGCAGTTCTTC